Presented here are 11 T cell receptor beta chains from one specimen sequenced in a study of blood T cell repertoires in COVID-19. Libraries were prepared by immunoSEQ multiplex PCR; TCRdb keeps only in-frame clonotypes and omits some of them. The data hold about 220,000 clones, with roughly four fifths observed a single time. Sequencing input: peripheral blood. The receptor set was obtained from a woman aged 60-70 years with acute or convalescent COVID-19.

The chain couples TRBV7-8 to TRBJ1-1; no clear D. Trimming removed 4 bases at V and 3 bases at J, with 18 bases between. The CDR3 has 16 amino acids. Germline V gene lookup returns CDR1 SGHVS and CDR2 FQNEAQ. This CDR3 reads CASSWRRGRGDTEAFF. The CDR3, as DNA: TGTGCCAGCAGCTGGAGGAGAGGTCGGGGAGACACTGAAGCTTTCTTT.

This sequence joins TRBV6-2 or TRBV6-3 and TRBJ1-2, with 8 bases aligning to TRBD1. V was pared by 2 bases and J by 2 bases, with 10 bases of the junction left unmatched. Germline assignment: CDR1 MNHEY and CDR2 SVGEGT. This CDR3 is built from 17 residues. The CDR3 region has the DNA TGTGCCAGCAGTTACCGCGCCCCGGGACAGGAGAACTATGGCTACACCTTC. It is translated as CASSYRAPGQENYGYTF.

The V call is TRBV27, the J call TRBJ2-7; D is uncertain. Trimming removed 5 bases from V and 7 bases from J, with 15 bases in between. Germline values: CDR1 MNHEY, CDR2 SMNVEV (reference sequence). This CDR3 has 13 residues. The CDR3 protein is CASSRPRSREQYF. The CDR3 DNA sequence: TGTGCCAGCAGTCGCCCGAGGAGCCGGGAGCAGTACTTC.

This clone appeared a single time. The V gene is TRBV4-1, the J gene TRBJ2-1; tentative D call: TRBD1 (6 bases). The germline V and J ends were trimmed by 1 base and 8 bases, with 15 bases remaining between them. CDR3 length: 15 amino acids. The germline gives CDR1 MGHRA, CDR2 YSYEKL. CDR3 in amino acids: CASSQATATGDEQFF. The CDR3 bases are TGCGCCAGCAGCCAAGCAACAGCGACAGGCGATGAGCAGTTCTTC.

The chain links TRBV6-5 to TRBJ2-5; no definite D call. Trimming took off 3 bases at V and 4 bases at J, with 9 bases between the two ends. Germline V gives CDR1 MNHEY, CDR2 SVGAGI. The CDR3 extends over 13 amino acids. Here the CDR3 reads CASSYGSGETQYF. The CDR3 nucleotides are TGTGCCAGCAGTTATGGATCGGGAGAGACCCAGTACTTC.

The rearrangement links TRBV5-4 to TRBJ1-2; TRBD1 aligns across 9 bases. With V trimmed by 5 bases and J by 6 bases, 5 bases remained unmatched. CDR1 and CDR2 (germline): SGHNT, YYREEE (reference sequence). CDR3 size: 13 residues. CDR3: CASRGQGSNGYTF. As DNA, the CDR3 is TGTGCCAGCAGAGGACAGGGGTCAAATGGCTACACCTTC.

The chain combines TRBV10-3 with TRBJ1-2, with 8 bases that match TRBD1. Per the germline V gene, CDR1 is ENHRY and CDR2 is SYGVKD. The ends lost 4 bases at V and 3 bases at J; junction bases unmatched: 4. There are 14 residues in the CDR3. CDR3 bases: TGTGCCATCAGTGGACAGGGGCCCCACTATGGCTACACCTTC. It encodes CAISGQGPHYGYTF.

V gene TRBV6-5 combines with J gene TRBJ2-7; 9 nucleotides match TRBD1. The CDR3 runs to 13 residues. Germline CDR1 and CDR2: MNHEY and SVGAGI. V trimming: 7 bases; J trimming: 4 bases; junction bases outside the gene matches: 5. CDR3 amino acids: CASMGTGIYEQYF. The CDR3 DNA follows: TGTGCCAGCATGGGGACAGGGATATACGAGCAGTACTTC.

The chain uses TRBV30 and TRBJ1-2; TRBD1 is a possible D gene (5 bases). The CDR3 runs to 16 residues. Germline V lookup: CDR1 GTSNPN, CDR2 SVGIG (reference sequence). Trimming took off 1 base at V and 8 bases at J, with 23 bases between the two ends. CDR3 coding DNA: TGTGCCTGGAGTGCACATGGGACCAGGGAGGGTTTGGGCTACACCTTC. This gives the protein CAWSAHGTREGLGYTF.

CDR3 sequence (DNA): TGTGCCAGCAGCTTAGGCCAGAGCACAGATACGCAGTATTTT. Encoded protein: CASSLGQSTDTQYF. V is TRBV7-2 and J is TRBJ2-3; D ambiguous. Germline V CDR1 and CDR2: SGHTA, FQGNSA. The CDR3 has 14 residues. Between the trimmed V and J ends, which lost 1 base and 0 bases, there was a span of 5 bases.

This chain uses TRBV6-1 with TRBJ2-7; TRBD1 agrees at 9 bases. V trimming: 1 base; J trimming: 6 bases; junction bases outside the gene matches: 10. The CDR3 length is 16 residues. Per germline, CDR1 MNHNS and CDR2 SASEGT. The chain's CDR3 is CASSEGVDRGVREQYF. Here the CDR3 DNA reads TGTGCCAGCAGTGAAGGGGTGGACAGGGGAGTGCGCGAGCAGTACTTC.